This TCR beta chain was retrieved from a study of identifying expanded T cells in peripheral blood. During the collection period, no donor immune events like infections were recorded. The table came from immunoSEQ multiplex PCR; TCRdb's copy has only in-frame clones and leaves some out. The sample lists approximately 110,000 clones; around nine tenths were seen once. General study findings and limits: Across healthy donors, higher total template counts meant significantly greater roughly 2-week count variance. Over about two and four weeks, about 17 and 20 clones changed, versus 1.2 between replicates.

Trimming removed 7 bases at V and 5 bases at J, with 8 bases between. This CDR3 comprises 11 residues. Germline CDR1 reads SGHTA; CDR2 reads FQGNSA. This clone was seen a few times. Antigen: not known. The specimen was blood. This TCR derives from a person aged 18 to 75 in good health. The V gene is TRBV7-2, the J gene TRBJ1-1; no firm D call. For the CDR3, the DNA is TGTGCCAGCACCCCGCCTACTGAAGCTTTCTTT. Its protein is CASTPPTEAFF.